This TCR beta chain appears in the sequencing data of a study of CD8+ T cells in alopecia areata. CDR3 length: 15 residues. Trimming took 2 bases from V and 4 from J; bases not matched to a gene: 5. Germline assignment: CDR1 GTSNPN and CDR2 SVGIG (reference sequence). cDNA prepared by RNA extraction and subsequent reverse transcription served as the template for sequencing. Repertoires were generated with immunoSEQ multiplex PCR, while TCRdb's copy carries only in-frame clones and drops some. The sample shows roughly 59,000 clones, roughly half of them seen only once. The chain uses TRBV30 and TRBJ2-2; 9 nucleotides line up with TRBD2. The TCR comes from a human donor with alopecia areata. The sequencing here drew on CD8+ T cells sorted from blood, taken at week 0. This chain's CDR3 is CAWSPSAGGTGELFF. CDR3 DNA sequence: TGTGCCTGGAGTCCTTCAGCGGGAGGCACCGGGGAGCTGTTTTTT.